The text below deals with one T cell receptor (beta chain). The data were taken from a study of T cell changes during pregnancy in multiple sclerosis. Here immunoSEQ multiplex PCR was the method, and the copy in TCRdb shows in-frame clones only, minus some. The sample records 47,000 or so clones, around 91% being singletons. This TCR came from a female donor in good health, enrolled as a control in a pregnancy study. This specimen was peripheral blood, taken after pregnancy.

CDR3 in DNA: TGTGCCAGCAGTTCCCCCCGGGGAGTGGGGACAGATACGCAGTATTTT. This gives the protein CASSSPRGVGTDTQYF. This chain joins TRBV6-5 and TRBJ2-3; D perhaps matches TRBD2 (5 bases). V was trimmed by 4 bases and J by 3 bases, leaving 17 bases between them. The CDR3 extends over 16 amino acids. Germline V CDR1 and CDR2: MNHEY, SVGAGI.